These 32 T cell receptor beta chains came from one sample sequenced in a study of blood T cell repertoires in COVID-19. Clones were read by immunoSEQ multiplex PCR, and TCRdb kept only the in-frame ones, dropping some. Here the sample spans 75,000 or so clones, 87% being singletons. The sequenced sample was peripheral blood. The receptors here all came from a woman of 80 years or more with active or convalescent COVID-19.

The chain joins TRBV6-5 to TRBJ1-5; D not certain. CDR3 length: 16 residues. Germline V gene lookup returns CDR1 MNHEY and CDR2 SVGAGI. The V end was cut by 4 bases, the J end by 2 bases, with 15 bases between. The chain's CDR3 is CASSSFRPGGNQPQHF. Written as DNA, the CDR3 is TGTGCCAGCAGTTCTTTCCGGCCCGGGGGCAATCAGCCCCAGCATTTT.

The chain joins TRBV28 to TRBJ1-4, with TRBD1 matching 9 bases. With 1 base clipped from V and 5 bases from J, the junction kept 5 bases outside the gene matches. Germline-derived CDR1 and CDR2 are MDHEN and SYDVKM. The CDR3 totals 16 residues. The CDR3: CASSLFPGQGNEKLFF. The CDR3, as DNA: TGTGCCAGCAGTTTATTTCCGGGACAGGGAAATGAAAAACTGTTTTTT.

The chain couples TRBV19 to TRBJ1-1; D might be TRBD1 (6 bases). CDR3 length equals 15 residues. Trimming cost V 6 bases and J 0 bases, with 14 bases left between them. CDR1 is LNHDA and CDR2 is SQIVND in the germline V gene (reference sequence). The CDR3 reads CASRQGRSMNTEAFF. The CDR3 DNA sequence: TGTGCCAGTAGACAGGGACGGAGCATGAACACTGAAGCTTTCTTT.

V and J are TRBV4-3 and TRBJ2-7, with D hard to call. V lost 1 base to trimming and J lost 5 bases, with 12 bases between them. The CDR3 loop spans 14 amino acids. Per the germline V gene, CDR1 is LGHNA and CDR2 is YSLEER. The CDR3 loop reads CASSQARRNDEQYF. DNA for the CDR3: TGCGCCAGCAGCCAAGCGCGGAGAAACGACGAGCAGTACTTC.

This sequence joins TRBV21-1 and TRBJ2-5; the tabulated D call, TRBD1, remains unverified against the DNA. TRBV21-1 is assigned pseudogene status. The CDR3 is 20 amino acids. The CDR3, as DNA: TGTGCCAGCAGCAAAGCCTGTCCGGGACAGGTAGGGAGGATAGAAGAGACCCAGTACTTC. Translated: CASSKACPGQVGRIEETQYF.

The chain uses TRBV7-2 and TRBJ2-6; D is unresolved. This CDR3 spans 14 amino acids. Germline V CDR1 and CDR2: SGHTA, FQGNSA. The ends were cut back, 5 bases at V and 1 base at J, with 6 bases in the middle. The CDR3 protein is CASSDKSGANVLTF. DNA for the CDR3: TGTGCCAGCAGCGACAAATCTGGGGCCAACGTCCTGACTTTC.

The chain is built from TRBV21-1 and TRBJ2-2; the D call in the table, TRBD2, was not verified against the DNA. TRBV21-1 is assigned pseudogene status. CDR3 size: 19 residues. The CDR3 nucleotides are TGTGCCAGCAGCAAAGTCCCCGGGAGGGACGGGCAGTGCACCGGGGAGCTGTTTTTT. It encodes CASSKVPGRDGQCTGELFF.

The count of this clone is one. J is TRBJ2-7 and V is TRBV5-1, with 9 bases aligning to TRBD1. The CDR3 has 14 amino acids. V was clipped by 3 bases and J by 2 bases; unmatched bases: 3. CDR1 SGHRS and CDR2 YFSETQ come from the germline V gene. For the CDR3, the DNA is TGCGCCAGCAGCTCGGGACAGGGAACCTACGAGCAGTACTTC. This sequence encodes CASSSGQGTYEQYF.

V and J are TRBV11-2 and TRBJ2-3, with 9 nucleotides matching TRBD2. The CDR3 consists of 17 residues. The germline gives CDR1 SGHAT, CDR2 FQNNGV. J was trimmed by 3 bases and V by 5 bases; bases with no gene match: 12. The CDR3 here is CASSRRASGIKTDTQYF. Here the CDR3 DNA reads TGTGCCAGCAGCCGAAGGGCTAGCGGGATTAAGACAGATACGCAGTATTTT.

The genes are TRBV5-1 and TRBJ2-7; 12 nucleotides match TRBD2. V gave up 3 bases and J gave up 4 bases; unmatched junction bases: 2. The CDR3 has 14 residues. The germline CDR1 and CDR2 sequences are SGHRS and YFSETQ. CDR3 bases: TGCGCCAGCAGCTCCGGGACTAGCGGGTACGAGCAGTACTTC. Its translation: CASSSGTSGYEQYF.

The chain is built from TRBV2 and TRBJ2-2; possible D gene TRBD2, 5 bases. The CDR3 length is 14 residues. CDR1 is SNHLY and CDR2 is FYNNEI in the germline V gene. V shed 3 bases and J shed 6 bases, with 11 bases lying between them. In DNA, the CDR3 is TGTGCCAGCAGTGATTCGCTAGCAGCCGGGGAGCTGTTTTTT. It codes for CASSDSLAAGELFF. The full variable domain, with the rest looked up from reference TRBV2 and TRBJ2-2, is EPEVTQTPSHQVTQMGQEVILRCVPISNHLYFYWYRQILGQKVEFLVSFYNNEISEKSEIFDDQFSVERPDGSNFTLKIRSTKLEDSAMYFCASSDSLAAGELFFGEGSRLTVL.

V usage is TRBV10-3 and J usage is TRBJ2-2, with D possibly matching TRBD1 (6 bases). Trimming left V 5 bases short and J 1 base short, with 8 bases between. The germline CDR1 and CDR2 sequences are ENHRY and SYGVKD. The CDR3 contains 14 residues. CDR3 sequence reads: CAISPRGNTGELFF. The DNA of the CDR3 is TGTGCCATCAGTCCCAGGGGGAACACCGGGGAGCTGTTTTTT.

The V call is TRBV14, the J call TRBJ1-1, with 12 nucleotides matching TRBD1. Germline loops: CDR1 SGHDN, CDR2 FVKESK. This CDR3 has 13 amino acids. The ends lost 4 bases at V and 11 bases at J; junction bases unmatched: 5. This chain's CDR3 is CASSRDRGRNAFF. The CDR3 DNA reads TGTGCCAGCAGCCGGGACAGGGGGCGAAATGCTTTCTTT.

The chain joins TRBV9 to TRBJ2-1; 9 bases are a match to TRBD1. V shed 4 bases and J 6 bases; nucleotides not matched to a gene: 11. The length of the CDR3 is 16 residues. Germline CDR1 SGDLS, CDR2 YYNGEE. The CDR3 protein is CASSPTGQGWGNEQFF. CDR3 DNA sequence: TGTGCCAGCAGCCCCACGGGACAGGGCTGGGGCAATGAGCAGTTCTTC.

The CDR3 spells CASSQAWTSGIGSDTQYF. CDR3 sequence (DNA): TGCGCCAGCAGCCAAGCTTGGACTAGCGGGATTGGTTCAGATACGCAGTATTTT. The chain employs TRBV4-1 and TRBJ2-3; 12 bases match TRBD2. V trimming: 1 base; J trimming: 4 bases; junction bases outside the gene matches: 9. The germline gives CDR1 MGHRA, CDR2 YSYEKL. This CDR3 has 18 residues.

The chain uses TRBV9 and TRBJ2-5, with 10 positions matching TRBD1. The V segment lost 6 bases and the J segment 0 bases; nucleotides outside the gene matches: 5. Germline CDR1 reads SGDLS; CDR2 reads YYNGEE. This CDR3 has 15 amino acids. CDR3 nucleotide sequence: TGTGCCAGCACCACGGACAGGGGGGACCAAGAGACCCAGTACTTC. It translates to CASTTDRGDQETQYF.

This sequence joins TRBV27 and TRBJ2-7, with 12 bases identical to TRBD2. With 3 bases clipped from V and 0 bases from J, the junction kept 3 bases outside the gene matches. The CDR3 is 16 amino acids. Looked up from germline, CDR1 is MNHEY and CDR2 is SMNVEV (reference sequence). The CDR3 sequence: CASSLSSGGGSYEQYF. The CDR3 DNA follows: TGTGCCAGCAGTTTGTCTAGCGGGGGGGGCTCCTACGAGCAGTACTTC.

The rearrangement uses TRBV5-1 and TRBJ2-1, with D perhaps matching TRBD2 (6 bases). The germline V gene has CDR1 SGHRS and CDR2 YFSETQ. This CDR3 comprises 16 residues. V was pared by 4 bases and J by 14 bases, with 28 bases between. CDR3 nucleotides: TGCGCCAGCAGCCCGGGGTCGATCCGGGACTCTAAGAGGGAGTTCTTC. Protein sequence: CASSPGSIRDSKREFF.

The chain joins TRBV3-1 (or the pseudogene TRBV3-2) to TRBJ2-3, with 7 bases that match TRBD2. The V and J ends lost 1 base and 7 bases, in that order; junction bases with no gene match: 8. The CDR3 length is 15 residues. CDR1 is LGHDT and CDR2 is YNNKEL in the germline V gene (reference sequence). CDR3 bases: TGTGCCAGCAGCCAAGGTAGCGGGCCCAAAAATACGCAGTATTTT. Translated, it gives CASSQGSGPKNTQYF.

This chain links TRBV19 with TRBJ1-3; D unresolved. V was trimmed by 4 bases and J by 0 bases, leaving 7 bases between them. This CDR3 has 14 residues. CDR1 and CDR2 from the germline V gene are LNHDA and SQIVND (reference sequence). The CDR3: CASSKQSSGNTIYF. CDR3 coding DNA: TGTGCCAGTAGTAAACAGTCCTCTGGAAACACCATATATTTT.

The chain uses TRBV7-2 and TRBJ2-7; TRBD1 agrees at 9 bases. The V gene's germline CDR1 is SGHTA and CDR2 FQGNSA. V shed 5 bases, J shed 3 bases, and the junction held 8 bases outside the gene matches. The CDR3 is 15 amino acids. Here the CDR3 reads CASSPLGTGYYEQYF. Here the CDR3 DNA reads TGTGCCAGCAGCCCACTGGGGACAGGGTACTACGAGCAGTACTTC.

The CDR3 DNA reads TGTGCCAGCCGATGGACTAGCGGGAAGAATAATGAGCAGTTCTTC. It translates to CASRWTSGKNNEQFF. The chain has TRBV7-2 and TRBJ2-1; 12 nucleotides match TRBD2. J gave up 7 bases and V 8 bases, and 9 bases lay outside the gene matches. The CDR3 sequence is 15 residues long. From germline, CDR1 is SGHTA and CDR2 FQGNSA.

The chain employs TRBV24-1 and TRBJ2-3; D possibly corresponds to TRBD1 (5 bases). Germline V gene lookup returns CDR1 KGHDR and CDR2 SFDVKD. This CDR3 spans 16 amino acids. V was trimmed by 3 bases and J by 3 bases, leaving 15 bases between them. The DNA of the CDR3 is TGTGCCACCAGTGATCCCAGGGTTGGGAAAACAGATACGCAGTATTTT. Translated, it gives CATSDPRVGKTDTQYF.

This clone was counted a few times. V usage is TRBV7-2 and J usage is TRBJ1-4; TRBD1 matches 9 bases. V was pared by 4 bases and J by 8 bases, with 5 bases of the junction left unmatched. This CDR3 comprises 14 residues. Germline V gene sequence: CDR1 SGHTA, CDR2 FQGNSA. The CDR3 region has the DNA TGTGCCAGCAGCTCAGGGACAGGGTCGGAAAAACTGTTTTTT. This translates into CASSSGTGSEKLFF.

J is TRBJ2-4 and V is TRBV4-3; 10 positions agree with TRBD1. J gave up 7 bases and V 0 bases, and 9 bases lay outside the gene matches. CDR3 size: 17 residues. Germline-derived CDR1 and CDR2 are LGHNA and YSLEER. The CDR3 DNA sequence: TGCGCCAGCAGCCAAGAGGCACAGACAGGGGGCACGAACATTCAGTACTTC. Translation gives CASSQEAQTGGTNIQYF.

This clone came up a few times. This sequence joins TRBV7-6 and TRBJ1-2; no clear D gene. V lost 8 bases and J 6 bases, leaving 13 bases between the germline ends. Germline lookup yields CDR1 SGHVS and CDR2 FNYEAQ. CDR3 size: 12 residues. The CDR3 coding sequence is TGTGCCAGCGACAACCGACCGCATGGCTACACCTTC. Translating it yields CASDNRPHGYTF.

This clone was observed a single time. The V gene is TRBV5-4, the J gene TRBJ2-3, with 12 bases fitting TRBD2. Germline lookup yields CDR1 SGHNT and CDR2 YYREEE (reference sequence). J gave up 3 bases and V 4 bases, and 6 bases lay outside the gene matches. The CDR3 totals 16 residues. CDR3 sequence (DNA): TGTGCCAGCAGCACGGGACTAGCGGGCTCTACAGATACGCAGTATTTT. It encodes CASSTGLAGSTDTQYF.

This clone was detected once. CDR3 region: CASRKTGVYGYTF. Here the CDR3 DNA reads TGTGCCAGCAGGAAGACAGGGGTCTATGGCTACACCTTC. The chain links TRBV6-5 to TRBJ1-2; 8 nucleotides match TRBD1. CDR3 length equals 13 residues. Germline V gene data show CDR1 as MNHEY and CDR2 as SVGAGI. The V segment lost 6 bases and the J segment 4 bases; nucleotides outside the gene matches: 4.

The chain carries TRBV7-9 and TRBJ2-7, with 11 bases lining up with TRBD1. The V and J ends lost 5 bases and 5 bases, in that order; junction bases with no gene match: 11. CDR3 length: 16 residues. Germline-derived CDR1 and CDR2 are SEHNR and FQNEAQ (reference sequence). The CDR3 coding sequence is TGTGCCAGCAGCCGATCCGGGACAGGGGGAAGAGACGAGCAGTACTTC. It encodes CASSRSGTGGRDEQYF.

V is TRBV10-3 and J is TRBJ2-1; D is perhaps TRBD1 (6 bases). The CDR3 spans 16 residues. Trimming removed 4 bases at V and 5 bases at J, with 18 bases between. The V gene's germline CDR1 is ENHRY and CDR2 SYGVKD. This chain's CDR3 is CAISAQGPRGNNEQFF. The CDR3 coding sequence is TGTGCCATCAGTGCGCAGGGGCCAAGGGGAAACAATGAGCAGTTCTTC.

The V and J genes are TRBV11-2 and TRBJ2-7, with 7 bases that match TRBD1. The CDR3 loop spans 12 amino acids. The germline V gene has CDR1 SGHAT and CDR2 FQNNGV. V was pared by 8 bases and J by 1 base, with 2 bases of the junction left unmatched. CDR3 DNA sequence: TGTGCCAGCCAGGGGGATTCCTACGAGCAGTACTTC. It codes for CASQGDSYEQYF.

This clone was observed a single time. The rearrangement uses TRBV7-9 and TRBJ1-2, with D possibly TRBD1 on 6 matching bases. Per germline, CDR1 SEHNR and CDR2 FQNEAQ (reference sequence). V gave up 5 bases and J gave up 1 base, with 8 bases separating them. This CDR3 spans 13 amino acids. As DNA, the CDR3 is TGTGCCAGCAGCCAGGACAGTAACTATGGCTACACCTTC. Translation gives CASSQDSNYGYTF.